Following are 14 T cell receptor beta chains from one sample sequenced in a study of T cells after yellow fever vaccination. TCRdb used MiXCR to reprocess the 5' RACE reads, holding one entry per CDR3 protein. The top ten hold about 2.7% of the sample, which has 100,000 to 150,000 distinct CDR3 sequences, more than 6.5% seen once. Source: CD4+ T cells sorted from PBMCs, taken roughly 10 days after the first yellow fever vaccination. The source of these receptors is a man younger than 35 who received the YFV17D yellow fever vaccine.

This clonotype has a count of ten or more. V usage is TRBV20-1 and J usage is TRBJ1-1; weak D call: TRBD1 (5 bases). The CDR3 runs 15 residues. Trimming removed 5 bases at V and 1 base at J, with 17 bases between. Germline V lookup: CDR1 DFQATT, CDR2 SNEGSKA (reference sequence). The CDR3 loop reads CSAPLPGRKNTEAFF. CDR3 nucleotides: TGCAGTGCTCCACTCCCGGGACGGAAGAACACTGAAGCTTTCTTT.

A note on this clonotype: This clone may be a read error of a much larger clone one base away. In nucleotides, the CDR3 is TGTCCCAGCAGTTTAAGGACTCCTGACACAGATACGCAGTATTTT. Protein: CPSSLRTPDTDTQYF. This chain links TRBV27 with TRBJ2-3; a possible D gene is TRBD2 (5 bases). The germline CDR1 and CDR2 sequences are MNHEY and SMNVEV (reference sequence). The CDR3 runs 15 residues.

This clonotype showed up many times. V is TRBV5-5 and J is TRBJ1-1; unclear D gene. Germline assignment: CDR1 SGHKS and CDR2 YYEKEE (reference sequence). There are 13 residues in the CDR3. The V end lost 4 bases, the J end lost 11 bases, and 18 bases lay between the germline ends. CDR3 region: CASSIPGQVVAFF. The CDR3 coding sequence is TGTGCCAGCAGCATTCCCGGGCAGGTGGTTGCTTTCTTT.

This clonotype was detected ten times or more. V is TRBV4-3 and J is TRBJ1-1, with D unclear. CDR1 and CDR2 from the germline V gene are LGHNA and YSLEER. V lost 4 bases and J 1 base, leaving 13 bases between the germline ends. CDR3 length: 15 amino acids. The CDR3 coding sequence is TGCGCCAGCAGCCCCGAGGTGTTGAGGAACACTGAAGCTTTCTTT. Translation gives CASSPEVLRNTEAFF.

This clonotype was seen a few times. The chain is built from TRBV25-1 and TRBJ1-2; 9 bases align to TRBD1. This CDR3 has 14 residues. Germline V gene lookup returns CDR1 MGHDK and CDR2 SYGVNS. The V and J ends lost 2 bases and 8 bases, in that order; junction bases with no gene match: 6. CDR3 sequence reads: CASSEAGTGNGYTF. The DNA of the CDR3 is TGTGCCAGCAGTGAAGCCGGGACAGGGAACGGCTACACCTTC.

There are many counts of this clonotype. The CDR3 DNA is TGTGCCAGCAGTTCGGACAGGCGTGAAGCTTTCTTT. Protein sequence: CASSSDRREAFF. The rearrangement joins TRBV2 to TRBJ1-1, with TRBD1 identical over 7 bases. Germline loops: CDR1 SNHLY, CDR2 FYNNEI. V dropped 5 bases and J dropped 7; count of bases not matched to a gene: 4. The length of the CDR3 is 12 residues.

The sample holds many counts of this clonotype. V usage is TRBV27 and J usage is TRBJ1-3, with D unresolved. The germline V and J ends were trimmed by 0 bases and 10 bases, with 16 bases remaining between them. Germline-derived CDR1 and CDR2 are MNHEY and SMNVEV (reference sequence). The CDR3 length is 15 residues. The CDR3 DNA is TGTGCCAGCAGTTTATCGCCGGATTCAGGCGGGACCATATATTTT. Protein: CASSLSPDSGGTIYF.

This clonotype showed up many times. This CDR3 is CASSLYGGAINEQFF. In nucleotides, the CDR3 is TGTGCCAGTAGCCTCTACGGGGGGGCAATCAATGAGCAGTTCTTC. The V and J genes are TRBV19 and TRBJ2-1; TRBD2 matches at 8 bases. The CDR3 length is 15 residues. Looked up from germline, CDR1 is LNHDA and CDR2 is SQIVND (reference sequence). V gave up 6 bases and J gave up 6 bases; unmatched junction bases: 10.

This clonotype was detected a few times. J is TRBJ2-7 and V is TRBV28, with D unresolved. The CDR3 extends over 12 amino acids. In germline, CDR1 is MDHEN, CDR2 SYDVKM. Deletions cut 3 bases from V and 3 bases from J, with 6 bases between. The CDR3 loop reads CASSLTSYEQYV. For the CDR3, the DNA is TGTGCCAGCAGTTTGACCAGCTACGAGCAGTACGTC.

This clonotype was counted ten times or more. The rearrangement joins TRBV20-1 to TRBJ1-2, with no clear D. CDR3 size: 10 residues. Germline CDR1 is DFQATT and CDR2 is SNEGSKA (reference sequence). The V and J ends lost 3 bases and 1 base respectively, with 0 bases between them. In DNA form, the CDR3 reads TGCAGTGCTAGTAACTATGGCTACACCTTC. Protein product: CSASNYGYTF.

J is TRBJ2-1 and V is TRBV5-1; no clear D. The DNA end is more similar to TRBJ2-7, so the J call may be wrong. CDR1 is SGHRS and CDR2 is YFSETQ in the germline V gene. The CDR3 extends over 13 amino acids. This CDR3 reads CASSQGMGYEQYF. CDR3 nucleotide sequence: TGCGCCAGCAGCCAAGGAATGGGGTATGAGCAGTACTTC.

This clonotype occurred many times. V is TRBV7-9 and J is TRBJ2-3; D is unclear. In germline, CDR1 is SEHNR, CDR2 FQNEAQ (reference sequence). The CDR3 sequence is 14 residues long. The germline V and J ends were trimmed by 2 bases and 2 bases, with 8 bases remaining between them. The CDR3 sequence: CASSLSLSTDTQYF. DNA of the CDR3: TGTGCCAGCAGCTTAAGTCTCTCCACAGATACGCAGTATTTT.

This clonotype showed up many times. The chain combines TRBV20-1 with TRBJ1-5, with 9 bases lining up with TRBD1. With 5 bases clipped from V and 7 bases from J, the junction kept 9 bases outside the gene matches. Germline V CDR1 and CDR2: DFQATT, SNEGSKA (reference sequence). The CDR3 is 14 residues long. CDR3 DNA sequence: TGCAGTGCTCTCCCGGGACAGGGCGGGCAGCCCCAGCATTTT. Encoded protein: CSALPGQGGQPQHF.

This clonotype has ten or more counts. CDR3 nucleotides: TGCAGTGCTAGCGCTAGCGTTATCGATACGCAGTATTTT. This sequence encodes CSASASVIDTQYF. The gene calls are TRBV20-1 and TRBJ2-3; tentative D call: TRBD2 (6 bases). Germline V gives CDR1 DFQATT, CDR2 SNEGSKA (reference sequence). The CDR3 is 13 residues long. V shed 3 bases and J shed 6 bases, with 13 bases lying between them.